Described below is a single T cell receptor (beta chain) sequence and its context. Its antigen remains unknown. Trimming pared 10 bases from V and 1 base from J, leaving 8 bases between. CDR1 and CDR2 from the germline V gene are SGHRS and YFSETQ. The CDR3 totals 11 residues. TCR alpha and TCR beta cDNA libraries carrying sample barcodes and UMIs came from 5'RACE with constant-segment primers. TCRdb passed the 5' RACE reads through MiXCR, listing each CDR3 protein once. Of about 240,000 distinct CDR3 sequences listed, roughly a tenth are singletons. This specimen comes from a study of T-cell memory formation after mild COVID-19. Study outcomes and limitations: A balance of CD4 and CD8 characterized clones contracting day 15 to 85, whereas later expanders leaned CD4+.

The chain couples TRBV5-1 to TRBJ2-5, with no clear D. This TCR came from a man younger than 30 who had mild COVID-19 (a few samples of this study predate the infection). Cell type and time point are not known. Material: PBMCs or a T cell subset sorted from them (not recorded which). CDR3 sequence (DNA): TGCGCCTGCCACATCCAAGAGACCCAGTACTTC. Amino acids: CACHIQETQYF.